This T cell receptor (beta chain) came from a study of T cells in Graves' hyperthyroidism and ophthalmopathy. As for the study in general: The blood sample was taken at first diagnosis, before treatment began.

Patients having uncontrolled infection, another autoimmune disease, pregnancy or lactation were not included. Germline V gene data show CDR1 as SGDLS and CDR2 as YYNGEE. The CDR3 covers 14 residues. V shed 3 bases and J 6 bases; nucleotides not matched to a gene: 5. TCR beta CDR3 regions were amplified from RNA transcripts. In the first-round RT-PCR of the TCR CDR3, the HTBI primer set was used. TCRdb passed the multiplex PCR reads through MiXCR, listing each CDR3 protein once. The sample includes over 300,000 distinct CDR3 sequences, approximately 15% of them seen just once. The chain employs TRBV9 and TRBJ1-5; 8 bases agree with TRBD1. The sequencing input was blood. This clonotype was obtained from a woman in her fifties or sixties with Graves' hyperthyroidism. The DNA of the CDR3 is TGTGCCAGCAGCGGTGGACAGGGCGGTCAGCCCCAGCATTTT. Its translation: CASSGGQGGQPQHF.